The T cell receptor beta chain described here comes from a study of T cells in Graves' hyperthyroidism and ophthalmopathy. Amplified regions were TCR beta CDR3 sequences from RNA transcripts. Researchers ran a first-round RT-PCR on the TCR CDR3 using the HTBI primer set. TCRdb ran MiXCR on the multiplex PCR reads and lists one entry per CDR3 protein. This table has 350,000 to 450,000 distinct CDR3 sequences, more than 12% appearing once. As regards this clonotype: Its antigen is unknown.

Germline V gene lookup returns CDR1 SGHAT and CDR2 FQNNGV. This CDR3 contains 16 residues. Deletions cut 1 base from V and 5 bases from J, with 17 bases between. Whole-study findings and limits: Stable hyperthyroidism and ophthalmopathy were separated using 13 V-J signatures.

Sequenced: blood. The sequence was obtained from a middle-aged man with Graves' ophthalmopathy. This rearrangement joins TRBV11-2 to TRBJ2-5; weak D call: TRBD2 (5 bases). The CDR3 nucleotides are TGTGCCAGCAGCTTAGTGGTTAGCGCCACCCAGGAGACCCAGTACTTC. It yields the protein CASSLVVSATQETQYF.